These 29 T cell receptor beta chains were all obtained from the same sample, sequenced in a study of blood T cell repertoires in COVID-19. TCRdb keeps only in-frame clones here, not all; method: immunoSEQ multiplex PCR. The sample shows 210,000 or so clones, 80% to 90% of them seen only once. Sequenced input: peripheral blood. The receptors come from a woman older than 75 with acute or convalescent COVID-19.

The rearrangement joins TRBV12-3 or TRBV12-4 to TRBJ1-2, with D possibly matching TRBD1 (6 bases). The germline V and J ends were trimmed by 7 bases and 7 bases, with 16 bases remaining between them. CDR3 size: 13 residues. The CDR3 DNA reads TGTGCCAGCACGGACGGGGGGGCGCTTGGCTACACCTTC. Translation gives CASTDGGALGYTF.

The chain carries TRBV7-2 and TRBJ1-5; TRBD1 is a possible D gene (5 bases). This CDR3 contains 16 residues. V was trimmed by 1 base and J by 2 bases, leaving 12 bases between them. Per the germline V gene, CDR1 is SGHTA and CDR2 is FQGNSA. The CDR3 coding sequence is TGTGCCAGCAGCTTAGTAGCGGGGGACGGCAATCAGCCCCAGCATTTT. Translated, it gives CASSLVAGDGNQPQHF. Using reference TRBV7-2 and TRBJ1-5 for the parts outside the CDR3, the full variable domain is GAGVSQSPSNKVTEKGKDVELRCDPISGHTALYWYRQSLGQGLEFLIYFQGNSAPDKSGLPSDRFSAERTGGSVSTLTIQRTQQEDSAVYLCASSLVAGDGNQPQHFGDGTRLSIL.

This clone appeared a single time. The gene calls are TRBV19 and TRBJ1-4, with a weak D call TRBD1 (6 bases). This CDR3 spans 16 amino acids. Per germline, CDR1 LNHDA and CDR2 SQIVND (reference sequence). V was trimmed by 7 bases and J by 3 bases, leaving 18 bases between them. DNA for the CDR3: TGTGCCAGTATTCCTGGGCGGACAGTCTCTAATGAAAAACTGTTTTTT. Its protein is CASIPGRTVSNEKLFF. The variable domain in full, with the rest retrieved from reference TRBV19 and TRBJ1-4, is DGGITQSPKYLFRKEGQNVTLSCEQNLNHDAMYWYRQDPGQGLRLIYYSQIVNDFQKGDIAEGYSVSREKKESFPLTVTSAQKNPTAFYLCASIPGRTVSNEKLFFGSGTQLSVL.

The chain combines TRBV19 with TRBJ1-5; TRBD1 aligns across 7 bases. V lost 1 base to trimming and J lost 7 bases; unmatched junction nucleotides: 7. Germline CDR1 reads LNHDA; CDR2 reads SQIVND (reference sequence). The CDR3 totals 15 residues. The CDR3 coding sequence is TGTGCCAGTAGTATAGCTGACAGGGTGGGGCAGCCCCAGCATTTT. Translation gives CASSIADRVGQPQHF.

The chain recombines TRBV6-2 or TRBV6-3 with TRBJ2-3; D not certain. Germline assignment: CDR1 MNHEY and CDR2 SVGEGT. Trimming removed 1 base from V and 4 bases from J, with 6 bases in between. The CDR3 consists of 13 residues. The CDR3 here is CASSYYIADTQYF. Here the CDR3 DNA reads TGTGCCAGCAGTTACTATATAGCAGATACGCAGTATTTT.

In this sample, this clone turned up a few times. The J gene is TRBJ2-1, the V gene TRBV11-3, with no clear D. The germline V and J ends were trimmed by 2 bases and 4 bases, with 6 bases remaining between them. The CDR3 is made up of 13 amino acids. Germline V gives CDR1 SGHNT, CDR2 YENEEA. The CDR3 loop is CASSLNNYNEQFF. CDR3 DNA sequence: TGTGCCAGCAGCTTAAACAATTACAATGAGCAGTTCTTC.

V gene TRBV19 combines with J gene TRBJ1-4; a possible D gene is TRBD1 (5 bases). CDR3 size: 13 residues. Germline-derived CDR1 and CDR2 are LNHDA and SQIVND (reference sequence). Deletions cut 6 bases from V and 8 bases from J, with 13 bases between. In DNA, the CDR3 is TGTGCCAGTAGAGGGCAGGGTGAAGAAAAACTGTTTTTT. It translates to CASRGQGEEKLFF.

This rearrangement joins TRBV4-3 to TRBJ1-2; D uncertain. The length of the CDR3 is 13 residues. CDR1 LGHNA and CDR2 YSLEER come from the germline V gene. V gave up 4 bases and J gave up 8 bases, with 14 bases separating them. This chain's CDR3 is CASSPRPGWGYTF. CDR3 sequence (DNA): TGCGCCAGCAGCCCCAGGCCCGGTTGGGGCTACACCTTC.

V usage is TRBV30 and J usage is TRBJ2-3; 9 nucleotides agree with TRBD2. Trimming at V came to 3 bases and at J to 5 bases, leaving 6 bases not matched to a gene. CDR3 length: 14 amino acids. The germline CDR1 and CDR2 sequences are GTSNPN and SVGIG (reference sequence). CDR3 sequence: CAWRVAGVRDTQYF. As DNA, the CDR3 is TGTGCCTGGAGGGTAGCGGGGGTAAGAGATACGCAGTATTTT.

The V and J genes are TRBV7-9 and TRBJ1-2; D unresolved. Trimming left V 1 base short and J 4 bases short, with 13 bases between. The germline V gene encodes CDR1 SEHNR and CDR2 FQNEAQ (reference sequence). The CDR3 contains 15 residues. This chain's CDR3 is CASSLDGPLSYGYTF. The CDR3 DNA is TGTGCCAGCAGCTTAGATGGCCCACTAAGCTATGGCTACACCTTC.

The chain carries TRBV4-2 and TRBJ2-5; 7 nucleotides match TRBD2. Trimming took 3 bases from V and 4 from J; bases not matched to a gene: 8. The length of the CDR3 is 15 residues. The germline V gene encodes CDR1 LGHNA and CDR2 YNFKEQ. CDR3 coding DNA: TGTGCCAGCAGCCAGGGGACTACCGGGGTAGAGACCCAGTACTTC. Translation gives CASSQGTTGVETQYF.

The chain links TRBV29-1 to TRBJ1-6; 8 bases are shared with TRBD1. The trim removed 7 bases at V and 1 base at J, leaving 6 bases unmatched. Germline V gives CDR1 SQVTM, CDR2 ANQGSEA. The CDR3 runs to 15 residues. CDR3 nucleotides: TGCAGCGCCCGGACAGGGACGTCCTATAATTCACCCCTCCACTTT. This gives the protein CSARTGTSYNSPLHF.

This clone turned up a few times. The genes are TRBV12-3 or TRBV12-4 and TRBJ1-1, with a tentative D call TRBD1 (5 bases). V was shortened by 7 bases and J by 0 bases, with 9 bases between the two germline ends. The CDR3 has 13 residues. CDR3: CASNPTVNTEAFF. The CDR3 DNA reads TGTGCCAGCAACCCGACAGTGAACACTGAAGCTTTCTTT.

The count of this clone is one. CDR3 in DNA: TGCAGTGGGGGAGGCACAGATACGCAGTATTTT. Translation gives CSGGGTDTQYF. The chain combines TRBV20-1 with TRBJ2-3, with D maybe TRBD2 (5 bases). The CDR3 runs to 11 residues. V lost 7 bases to trimming and J lost 1 base, with 6 bases between them. The V gene's germline CDR1 is DFQATT and CDR2 SNEGSKA (reference sequence).

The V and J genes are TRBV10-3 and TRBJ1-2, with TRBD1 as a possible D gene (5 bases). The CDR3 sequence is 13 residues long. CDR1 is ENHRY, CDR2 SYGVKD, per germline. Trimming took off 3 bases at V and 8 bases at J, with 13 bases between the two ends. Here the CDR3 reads CAISDRASGGYTF. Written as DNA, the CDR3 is TGTGCCATCAGTGATAGGGCTTCAGGGGGCTACACCTTC.

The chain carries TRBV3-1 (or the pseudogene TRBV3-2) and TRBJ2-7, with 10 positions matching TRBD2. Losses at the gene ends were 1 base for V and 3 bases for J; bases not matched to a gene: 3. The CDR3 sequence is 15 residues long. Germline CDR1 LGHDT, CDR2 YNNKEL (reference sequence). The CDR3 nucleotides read TGTGCCAGCAGCCAAGGACTAGCGGGTGGCTACGAGCAGTACTTC. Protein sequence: CASSQGLAGGYEQYF.

The CDR3 nucleotides are TGTGCCAGCAGCCAATTCCGGACAGTACAAGAGACCCAGTACTTC. This encodes CASSQFRTVQETQYF. The chain employs TRBV16 and TRBJ2-5, with a tentative D call TRBD1 (6 bases). Per germline, CDR1 KGHSY and CDR2 FQNENV. This CDR3 region has 15 residues. V lost 1 base and J 2 bases, leaving 11 bases between the germline ends.

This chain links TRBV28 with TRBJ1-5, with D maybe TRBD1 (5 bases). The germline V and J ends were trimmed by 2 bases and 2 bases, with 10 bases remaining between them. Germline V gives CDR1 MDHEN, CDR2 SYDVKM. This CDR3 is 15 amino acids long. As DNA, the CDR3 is TGTGCCAGCAGTTTAGGGGGGGACGGCAATCAGCCCCAGCATTTT. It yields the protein CASSLGGDGNQPQHF. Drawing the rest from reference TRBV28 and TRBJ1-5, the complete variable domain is DVKVTQSSRYLVKRTGEKVFLECVQDMDHENMFWYRQDPGLGLRLIYFSYDVKMKEKGDIPEGYSVSREKKERFSLILESASTNQTSMYLCASSLGGDGNQPQHFGDGTRLSIL.

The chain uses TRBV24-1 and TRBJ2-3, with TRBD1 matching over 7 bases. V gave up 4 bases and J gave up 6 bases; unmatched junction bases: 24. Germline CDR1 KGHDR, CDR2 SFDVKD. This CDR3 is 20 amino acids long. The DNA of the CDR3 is TGTGCCACCAGTGACTTCGGAGCACGGACAGGCGAGGGTTCGGTGGATACGCAGTATTTT. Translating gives CATSDFGARTGEGSVDTQYF.

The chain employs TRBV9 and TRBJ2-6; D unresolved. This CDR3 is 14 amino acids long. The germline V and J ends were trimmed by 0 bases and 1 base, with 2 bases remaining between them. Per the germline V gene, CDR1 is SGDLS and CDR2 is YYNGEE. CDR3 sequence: CASSVASGANVLTF. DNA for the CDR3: TGTGCCAGCAGCGTAGCTTCTGGGGCCAACGTCCTGACTTTC.

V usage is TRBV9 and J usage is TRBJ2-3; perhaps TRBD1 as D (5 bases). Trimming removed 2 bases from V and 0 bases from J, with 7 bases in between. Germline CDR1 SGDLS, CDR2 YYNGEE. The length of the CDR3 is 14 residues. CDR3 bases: TGTGCCAGCAGCGTGGACACCAGCACAGATACGCAGTATTTT. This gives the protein CASSVDTSTDTQYF.

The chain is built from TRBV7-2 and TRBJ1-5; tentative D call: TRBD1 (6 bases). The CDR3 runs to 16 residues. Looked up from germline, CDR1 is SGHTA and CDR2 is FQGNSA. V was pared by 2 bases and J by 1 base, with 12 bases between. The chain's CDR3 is CASSLLGRGSNQPQHF. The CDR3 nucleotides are TGTGCCAGCAGCTTATTGGGCAGGGGAAGCAATCAGCCCCAGCATTTT.

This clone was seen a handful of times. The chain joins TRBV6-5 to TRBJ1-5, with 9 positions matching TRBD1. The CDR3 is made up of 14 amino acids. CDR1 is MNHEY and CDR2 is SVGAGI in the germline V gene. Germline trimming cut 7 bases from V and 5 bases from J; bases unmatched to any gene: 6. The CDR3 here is CASTATGGHQPQHF. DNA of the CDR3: TGTGCCAGCACCGCGACAGGGGGTCATCAGCCCCAGCATTTT.

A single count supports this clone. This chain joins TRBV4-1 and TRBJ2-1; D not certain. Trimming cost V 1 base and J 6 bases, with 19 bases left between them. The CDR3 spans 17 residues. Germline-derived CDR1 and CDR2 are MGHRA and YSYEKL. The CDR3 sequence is CASSQAPLEARSNEQFF. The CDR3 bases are TGCGCCAGCAGCCAAGCCCCGCTGGAAGCGCGGTCCAATGAGCAGTTCTTC.

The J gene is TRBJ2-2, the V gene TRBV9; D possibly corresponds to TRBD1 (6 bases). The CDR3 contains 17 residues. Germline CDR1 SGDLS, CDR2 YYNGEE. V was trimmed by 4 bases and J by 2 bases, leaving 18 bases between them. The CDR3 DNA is TGTGCCAGCAGCCCCCTAGCCGGCAGGGGAAACACCGGGGAGCTGTTTTTT. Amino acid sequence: CASSPLAGRGNTGELFF.

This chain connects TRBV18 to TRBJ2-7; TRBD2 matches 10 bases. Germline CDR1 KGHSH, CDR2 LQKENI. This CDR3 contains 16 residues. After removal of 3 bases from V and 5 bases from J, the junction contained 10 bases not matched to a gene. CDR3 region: CASSPSIAGGYNEQYF. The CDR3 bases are TGTGCCAGCTCACCCTCTATAGCGGGAGGCTATAACGAGCAGTACTTC. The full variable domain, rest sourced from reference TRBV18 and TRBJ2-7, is NAGVMQNPRHLVRRRGQEARLRCSPMKGHSHVYWYRQLPEEGLKFMVYLQKENIIDESGMPKERFSAEFPKEGPSILRIQQVVRGDSAAYFCASSPSIAGGYNEQYFGPGTRLTVT.

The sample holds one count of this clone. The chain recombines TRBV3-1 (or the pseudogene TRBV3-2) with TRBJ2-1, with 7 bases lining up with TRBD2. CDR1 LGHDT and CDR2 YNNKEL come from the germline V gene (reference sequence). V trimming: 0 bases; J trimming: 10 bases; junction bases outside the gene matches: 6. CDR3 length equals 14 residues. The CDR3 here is CASSQDRSGGEQFF. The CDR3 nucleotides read TGTGCCAGCAGCCAAGATCGGTCGGGAGGAGAGCAGTTCTTC.

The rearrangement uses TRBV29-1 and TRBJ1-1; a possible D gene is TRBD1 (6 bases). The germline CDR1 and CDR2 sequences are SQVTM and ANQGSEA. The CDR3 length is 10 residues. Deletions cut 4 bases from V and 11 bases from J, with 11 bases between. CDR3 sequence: CSVVTGQAFF. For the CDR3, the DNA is TGCAGCGTTGTAACAGGACAGGCTTTCTTT.

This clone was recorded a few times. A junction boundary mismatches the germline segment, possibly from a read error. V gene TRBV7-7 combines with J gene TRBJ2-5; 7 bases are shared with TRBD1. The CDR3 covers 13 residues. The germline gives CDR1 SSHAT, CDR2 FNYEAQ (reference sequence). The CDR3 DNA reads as TGTGCTAGCAGCGCAGACAGGGTAGAGACCCAGTACTTC. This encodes CASSADRVETQYF.